The 16 T cell receptor beta chains presented below share a single source sample, sequenced in a study of blood T cell repertoires in COVID-19. Assay: immunoSEQ multiplex PCR; the TCRdb copy retains only in-frame clones and omits some. The sample records 150,000 to 200,000 clones, around nine tenths being singletons. The material sequenced was PBMCs or T cells enriched from blood (not recorded which). Receptors originate from a woman aged 18 to 35 who had recovered from COVID-19.

This rearrangement joins TRBV27 to TRBJ2-7, with 10 bases fitting TRBD2. Germline values: CDR1 MNHEY, CDR2 SMNVEV (reference sequence). This CDR3 spans 15 amino acids. Trimming cost V 3 bases and J 6 bases; bases outside gene matches: 8. CDR3 sequence: CASSFSLAGVREQYF. CDR3 nucleotides: TGTGCCAGCAGTTTCTCCCTAGCGGGAGTTCGCGAGCAGTACTTC.

V and J are TRBV9 and TRBJ2-7, with 7 bases identical to TRBD2. V was pared by 0 bases and J by 4 bases, with 10 bases of the junction left unmatched. Germline lookup yields CDR1 SGDLS and CDR2 YYNGEE. The length of the CDR3 is 16 residues. The CDR3 coding sequence is TGTGCCAGCAGCGTAGGTGGGGCGGGAGCTTTGTACGAGCAGTACTTC. Translated, it gives CASSVGGAGALYEQYF.

This clone was seen only once. This chain connects TRBV24-1 to TRBJ1-5, with D unresolved. The CDR3 length is 14 residues. Trimming removed 5 bases from V and 3 bases from J, with 10 bases in between. Per the germline V gene, CDR1 is KGHDR and CDR2 is SFDVKD. For the CDR3, the DNA is TGTGCCACCAGTGGACGGGTACTCAATCAGCCCCAGCATTTT. This gives the protein CATSGRVLNQPQHF.

This chain connects TRBV29-1 to TRBJ1-5; D gene uncertain. Germline-derived CDR1 and CDR2 are SQVTM and ANQGSEA. Trimming cost V 5 bases and J 2 bases, with 10 bases left between them. The CDR3 is 13 residues long. The DNA for the CDR3 is TGCAGCGTTTTCCCCGGGGGCAATCAGCCCCAGCATTTT. Translated: CSVFPGGNQPQHF. The full variable domain, in which reference TRBV29-1 and TRBJ1-5 provide the parts outside the CDR3, is SAVISQKPSRDICQRGTSLTIQCQVDSQVTMMFWYRQQPGQSLTLIATANQGSEATYESGFVIDKFPISRPNLTFSTLTVSNMSPEDSSIYLCSVFPGGNQPQHFGDGTRLSIL.

This clone was counted a single time. One end of the junction does not line up with germline, which may come from a read error. The chain employs TRBV7-7 and TRBJ2-3, with 11 positions matching TRBD2. This CDR3 is 15 amino acids long. CDR1 and CDR2 (germline): SSHAT, FNYEAQ (reference sequence). The CDR3 DNA is TGTGCTAGCAGCTTACTAGCGGGAGTGTCAGATACGCAGTATTTT. Translating it yields CASSLLAGVSDTQYF.

The CDR3 bases are TGTGCCAGCAGCTACGGGGGCTCCTATAATTCACCCCTCCACTTT. It specifies CASSYGGSYNSPLHF. The V call is TRBV9, the J call TRBJ1-6; D might be TRBD1 (5 bases). V shed 4 bases and J shed 0 bases, with 8 bases lying between them. Germline lookup yields CDR1 SGDLS and CDR2 YYNGEE. The CDR3 loop spans 15 amino acids.

This chain uses TRBV7-8 with TRBJ2-1, with 10 nucleotides matching TRBD1. The CDR3 runs to 16 residues. CDR1 and CDR2 from the germline V gene are SGHVS and FQNEAQ. The J segment lost 1 base and the V segment lost 3 bases, leaving 3 bases of the junction unmatched. The CDR3 coding sequence is TGTGCCAGCAGCTTGGGGGACAGGGGTTCCTACAATGAGCAGTTCTTC. Translating gives CASSLGDRGSYNEQFF.

J is TRBJ1-2 and V is TRBV6-5, with 7 positions matching TRBD1. The CDR3 is 15 amino acids. Per the germline V gene, CDR1 is MNHEY and CDR2 is SVGAGI. V was pared by 6 bases and J by 7 bases, with 14 bases of the junction left unmatched. The CDR3: CASSGPTGLEVGYTF. CDR3 sequence (DNA): TGTGCCAGCAGCGGACCGACAGGGCTTGAGGTTGGCTACACCTTC.

The V gene is TRBV19, the J gene TRBJ2-1; the match to TRBD2 covers 9 bases. The V and J ends lost 10 bases and 8 bases, in that order; junction bases with no gene match: 18. CDR1 is LNHDA, CDR2 SQIVND, per germline (reference sequence). CDR3 size: 16 residues. The CDR3 DNA reads as TGTGCCATTGACATACGGGAGAGTAGCGGGAGTGATGAGCAGTTCTTC. Encoded protein: CAIDIRESSGSDEQFF. The full variable domain, its missing parts supplied by reference TRBV19 and TRBJ2-1, is DGGITQSPKYLFRKEGQNVTLSCEQNLNHDAMYWYRQDPGQGLRLIYYSQIVNDFQKGDIAEGYSVSREKKESFPLTVTSAQKNPTAFYLCAIDIRESSGSDEQFFGPGTRLTVL.

The gene calls are TRBV9 and TRBJ2-1; 10 bases agree with TRBD2. Germline loops: CDR1 SGDLS, CDR2 YYNGEE. The CDR3 runs 17 residues. V lost 0 bases, J lost 0 bases, and 3 bases stayed unmatched. The CDR3 loop reads CASSVVSSGSSYNEQFF. CDR3 nucleotides: TGTGCCAGCAGCGTAGTTTCTAGCGGGAGCTCCTACAATGAGCAGTTCTTC.

This chain connects TRBV7-8 to TRBJ2-7, with D uncertain. Per germline, CDR1 SGHVS and CDR2 FQNEAQ. Trimming removed 5 bases from V and 2 bases from J, with 7 bases in between. The CDR3 consists of 12 residues. The CDR3 loop reads CASSPDTYEQYF. CDR3 nucleotide sequence: TGTGCCAGCAGCCCAGACACCTACGAGCAGTACTTC.

The J gene is TRBJ2-1, the V gene TRBV7-9; 11 bases map to TRBD2. The CDR3 runs 16 residues. Germline CDR1 reads SEHNR; CDR2 reads FQNEAQ (reference sequence). The ends lost 4 bases at V and 4 bases at J; junction bases unmatched: 6. The CDR3 bases are TGTGCCAGCAGCTCGCCGGGACTAGCGGAGTACAATGAGCAGTTCTTC. Translation: CASSSPGLAEYNEQFF.

J is TRBJ2-3 and V is TRBV5-1; TRBD2 matches at 9 bases. V gave up 3 bases and J gave up 1 base; unmatched junction bases: 3. The V gene's germline CDR1 is SGHRS and CDR2 YFSETQ. The CDR3 is made up of 15 amino acids. CDR3 coding DNA: TGCGCCAGCAGCTCCAGACTAGCGGGCACAGATACGCAGTATTTT. Translating it yields CASSSRLAGTDTQYF.

This clone has a handful of counts. V usage is TRBV10-1 and J usage is TRBJ2-1, with D unresolved. Trimming removed 6 bases from V and 0 bases from J, with 9 bases in between. The CDR3 consists of 14 residues. CDR1 WNHNN and CDR2 SYGVQD come from the germline V gene (reference sequence). CDR3 loop: CASSRHSSYNEQFF. The CDR3 DNA reads TGCGCCAGCAGCCGCCACTCCTCCTACAATGAGCAGTTCTTC.

The chain links TRBV28 to TRBJ1-4; 7 nucleotides line up with TRBD1. Germline assignment: CDR1 MDHEN and CDR2 SYDVKM. With V trimmed by 8 bases and J by 3 bases, 3 bases remained unmatched. CDR3 length: 13 amino acids. Here the CDR3 reads CASAGQSNEKLFF. CDR3 nucleotides: TGTGCCAGCGCGGGACAGTCTAATGAAAAACTGTTTTTT. Combining the CDR3 with reference TRBV28 and TRBJ1-4 gives the whole variable domain DVKVTQSSRYLVKRTGEKVFLECVQDMDHENMFWYRQDPGLGLRLIYFSYDVKMKEKGDIPEGYSVSREKKERFSLILESASTNQTSMYLCASAGQSNEKLFFGSGTQLSVL.

The chain joins TRBV27 to TRBJ1-5; D is undetermined. Germline-derived CDR1 and CDR2 are MNHEY and SMNVEV (reference sequence). V was shortened by 3 bases and J by 1 base, with 4 bases between the two germline ends. The CDR3 loop spans 13 amino acids. CDR3 residues: CASSFLSNQPQHF. The CDR3, as DNA: TGTGCCAGCAGTTTCCTCAGCAATCAGCCCCAGCATTTT.